Reported below is one T cell receptor (beta chain). The sample belongs to a study of technical replicates of blood from a handful of donors. This table comes from immunoSEQ multiplex PCR, and its TCRdb copy is limited to in-frame clones, with some not included. The repertoire consists of 11,000 to 15,000 clones, with around four fifths occurring once and the leading ten covering roughly 12%. This TCR derives from a human donor in good health. The sequenced material came from PBMCs.

CDR3 region: CASSQSTVYYEQYF. DNA of the CDR3: TGTGCCAGCAGCCAAAGTACAGTTTACTACGAGCAGTACTTC. The V call is TRBV4-2, the J call TRBJ2-7, with unresolved D. V was clipped by 2 bases and J by 3 bases, with 11 bases between them. Per the germline V gene, CDR1 is LGHNA and CDR2 is YNFKEQ. The CDR3 spans 14 residues.